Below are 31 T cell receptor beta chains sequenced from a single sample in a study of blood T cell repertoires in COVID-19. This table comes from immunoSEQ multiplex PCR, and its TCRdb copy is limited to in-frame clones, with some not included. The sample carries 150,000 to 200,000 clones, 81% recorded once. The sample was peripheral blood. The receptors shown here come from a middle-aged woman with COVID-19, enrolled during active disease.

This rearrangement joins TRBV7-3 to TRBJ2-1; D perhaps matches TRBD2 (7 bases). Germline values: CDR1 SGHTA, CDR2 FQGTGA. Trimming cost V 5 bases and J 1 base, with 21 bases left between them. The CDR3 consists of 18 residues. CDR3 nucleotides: TGTGCCAGCAGCCTAAGGGGGGCTAGCGGTTATTCCTACAATGAGCAGTTCTTC. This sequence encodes CASSLRGASGYSYNEQFF.

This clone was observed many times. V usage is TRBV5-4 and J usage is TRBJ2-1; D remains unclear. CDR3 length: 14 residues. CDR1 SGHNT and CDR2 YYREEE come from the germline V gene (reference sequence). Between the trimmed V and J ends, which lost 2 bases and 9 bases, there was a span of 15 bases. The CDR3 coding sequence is TGTGCCAGCAGCTTCCTAGACGGTGTTGGTGAGCAGTTCTTC. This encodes CASSFLDGVGEQFF.

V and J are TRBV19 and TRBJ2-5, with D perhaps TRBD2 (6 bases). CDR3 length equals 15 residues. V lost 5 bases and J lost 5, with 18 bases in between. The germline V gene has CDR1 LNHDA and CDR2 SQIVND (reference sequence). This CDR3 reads CASSEEGRQLETQYF. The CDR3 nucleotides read TGTGCCAGTAGTGAGGAGGGGAGGCAGTTGGAGACCCAGTACTTC.

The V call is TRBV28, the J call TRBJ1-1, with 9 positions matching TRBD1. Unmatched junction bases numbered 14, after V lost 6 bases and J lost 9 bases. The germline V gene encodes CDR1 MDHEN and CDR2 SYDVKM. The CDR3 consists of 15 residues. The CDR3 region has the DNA TGTGCCAGCAGCTTTTCTTCCGGGACAGGGTCAAAAGCTTTCTTT. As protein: CASSFSSGTGSKAFF.

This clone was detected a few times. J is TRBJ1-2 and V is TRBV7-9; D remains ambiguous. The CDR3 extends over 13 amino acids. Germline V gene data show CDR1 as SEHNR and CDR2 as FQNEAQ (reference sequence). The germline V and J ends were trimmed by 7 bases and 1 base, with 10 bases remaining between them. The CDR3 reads CASTLPSNYGYTF. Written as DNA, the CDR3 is TGTGCCAGCACCCTACCTAGTAACTATGGCTACACCTTC.

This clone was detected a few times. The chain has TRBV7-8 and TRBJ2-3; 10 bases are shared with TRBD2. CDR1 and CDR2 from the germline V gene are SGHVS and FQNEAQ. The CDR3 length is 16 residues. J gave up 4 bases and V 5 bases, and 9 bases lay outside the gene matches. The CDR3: CASSPSGGAGADTQYF. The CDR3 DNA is TGTGCCAGCAGCCCAAGCGGGGGGGCGGGCGCAGATACGCAGTATTTT.

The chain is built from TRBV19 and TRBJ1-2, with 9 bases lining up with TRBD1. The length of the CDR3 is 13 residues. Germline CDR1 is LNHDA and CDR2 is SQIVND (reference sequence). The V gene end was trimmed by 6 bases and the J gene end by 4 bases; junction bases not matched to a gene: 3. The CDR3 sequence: CASSVTGGYGYTF. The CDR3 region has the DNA TGTGCCAGTAGCGTGACAGGGGGCTATGGCTACACCTTC.

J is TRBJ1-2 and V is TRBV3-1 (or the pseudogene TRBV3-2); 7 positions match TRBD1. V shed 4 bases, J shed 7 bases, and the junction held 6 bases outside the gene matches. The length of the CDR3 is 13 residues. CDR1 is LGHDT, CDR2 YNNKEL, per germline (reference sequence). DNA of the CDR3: TGTGCCAGCAGCCTACAGGGGTCGAGTGGCTACACCTTC. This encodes CASSLQGSSGYTF.

CDR3 nucleotides: TGTGCCAGCAGTGACGCAGGGCCGGCTAACTATGGCTACACCTTC. Translation: CASSDAGPANYGYTF. The V gene is TRBV25-1, the J gene TRBJ1-2, with a possible D match to TRBD1 (5 bases). CDR1 is MGHDK, CDR2 SYGVNS, per germline. The CDR3 runs to 15 residues. V was clipped by 3 bases and J by 0 bases, with 11 bases between them.

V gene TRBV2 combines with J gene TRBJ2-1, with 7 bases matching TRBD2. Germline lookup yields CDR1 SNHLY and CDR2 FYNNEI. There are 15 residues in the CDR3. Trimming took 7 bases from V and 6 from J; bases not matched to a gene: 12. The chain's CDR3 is CASNRGAGAANEQFF. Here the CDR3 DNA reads TGTGCCAGCAATCGAGGGGCGGGAGCCGCCAATGAGCAGTTCTTC.

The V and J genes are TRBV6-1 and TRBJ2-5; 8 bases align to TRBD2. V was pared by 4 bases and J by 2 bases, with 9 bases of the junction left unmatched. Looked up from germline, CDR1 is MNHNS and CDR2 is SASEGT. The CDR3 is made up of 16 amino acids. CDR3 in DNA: TGTGCCAGCAGTGCGCGTCTAGCGGGTAGACAAGAGACCCAGTACTTC. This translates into CASSARLAGRQETQYF.

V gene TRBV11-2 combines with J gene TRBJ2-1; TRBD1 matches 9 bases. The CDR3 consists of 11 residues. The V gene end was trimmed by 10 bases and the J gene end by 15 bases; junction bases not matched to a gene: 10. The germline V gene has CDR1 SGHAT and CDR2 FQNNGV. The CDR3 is CAILGGTGPFF. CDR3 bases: TGTGCCATCTTGGGGGGGACAGGGCCGTTCTTC.

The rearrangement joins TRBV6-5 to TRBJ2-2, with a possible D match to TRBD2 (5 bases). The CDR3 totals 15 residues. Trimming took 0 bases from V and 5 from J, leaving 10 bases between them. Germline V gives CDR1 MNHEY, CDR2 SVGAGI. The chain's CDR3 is CASSYSIGRTGELFF. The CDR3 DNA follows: TGTGCCAGCAGTTACTCGATTGGGAGAACCGGGGAGCTGTTTTTT.

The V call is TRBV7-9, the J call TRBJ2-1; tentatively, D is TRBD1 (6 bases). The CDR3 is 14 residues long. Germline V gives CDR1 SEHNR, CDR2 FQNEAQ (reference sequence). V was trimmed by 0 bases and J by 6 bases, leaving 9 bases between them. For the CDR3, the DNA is TGTGCCAGCAGCTTAGCCGACAGGAGCAATGAGCAGTTCTTC. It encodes CASSLADRSNEQFF. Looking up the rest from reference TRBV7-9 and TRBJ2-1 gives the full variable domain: DTGVSQNPRHKITKRGQNVTFRCDPISEHNRLYWYRQTLGQGPEFLTYFQNEAQLEKSRLLSDRFSAERPKGSFSTLEIQRTEQGDSAMYLCASSLADRSNEQFFGPGTRLTVL.

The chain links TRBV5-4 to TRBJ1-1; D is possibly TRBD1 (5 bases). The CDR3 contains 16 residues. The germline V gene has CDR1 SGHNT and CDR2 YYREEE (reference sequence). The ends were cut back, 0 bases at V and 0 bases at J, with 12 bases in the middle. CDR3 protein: CASSLAGNRMNTEAFF. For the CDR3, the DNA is TGTGCCAGCAGCTTGGCCGGAAACAGGATGAACACTGAAGCTTTCTTT.

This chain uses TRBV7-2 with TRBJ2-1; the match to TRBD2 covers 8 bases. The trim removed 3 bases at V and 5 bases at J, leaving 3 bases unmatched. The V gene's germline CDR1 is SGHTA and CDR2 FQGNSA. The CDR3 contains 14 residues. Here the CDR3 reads CASSFTSGHNEQFF. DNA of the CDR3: TGTGCCAGCAGCTTCACTAGCGGCCACAATGAGCAGTTCTTC.

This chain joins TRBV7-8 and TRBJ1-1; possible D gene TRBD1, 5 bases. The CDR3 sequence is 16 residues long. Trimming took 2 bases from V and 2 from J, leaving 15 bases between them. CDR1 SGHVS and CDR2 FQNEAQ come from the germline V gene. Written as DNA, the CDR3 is TGTGCCAGCAGCTTACACCTCCGGGGGATAAACACTGAAGCTTTCTTT. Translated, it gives CASSLHLRGINTEAFF.

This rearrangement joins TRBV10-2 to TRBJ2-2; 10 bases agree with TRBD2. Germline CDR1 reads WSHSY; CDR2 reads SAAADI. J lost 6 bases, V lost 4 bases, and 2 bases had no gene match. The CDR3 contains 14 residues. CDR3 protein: CASSASGRSGELFF. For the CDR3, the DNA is TGCGCCAGCAGTGCTAGCGGGAGATCCGGGGAGCTGTTTTTT.

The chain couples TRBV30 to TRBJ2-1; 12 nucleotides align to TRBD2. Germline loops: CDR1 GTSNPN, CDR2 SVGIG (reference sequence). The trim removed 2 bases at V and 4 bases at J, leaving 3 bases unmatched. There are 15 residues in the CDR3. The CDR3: CAWSLGLAGYNEQFF. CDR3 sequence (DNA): TGTGCCTGGAGTCTTGGACTAGCGGGGTACAATGAGCAGTTCTTC. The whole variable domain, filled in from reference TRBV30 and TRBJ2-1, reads SQTIHQWPATLVQPVGSPLSLECTVEGTSNPNLYWYRQAAGRGLQLLFYSVGIGQISSEVPQNLSASRPQDRQFILSSKKLLLSDSGFYLCAWSLGLAGYNEQFFGPGTRLTVL.

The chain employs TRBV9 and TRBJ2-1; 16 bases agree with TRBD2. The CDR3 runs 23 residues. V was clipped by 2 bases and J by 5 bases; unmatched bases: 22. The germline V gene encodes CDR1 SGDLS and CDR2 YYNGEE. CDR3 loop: CASSVGTETGLAGGPGRDNEQFF. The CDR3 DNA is TGTGCCAGCAGCGTCGGGACAGAGACGGGACTAGCGGGAGGGCCGGGTCGAGACAATGAGCAGTTCTTC.

CDR3 residues: CASRGTGLNSELFF. The CDR3 DNA reads as TGTGCCAGCAGAGGAACAGGGCTTAATAGCGAACTGTTTTTT. V and J are TRBV6-5 and TRBJ1-4; D may be TRBD1 (6 bases). The V end lost 6 bases, the J end lost 12 bases, and 20 bases lay between the germline ends. Germline CDR1 is MNHEY and CDR2 is SVGAGI. CDR3 length: 14 amino acids.

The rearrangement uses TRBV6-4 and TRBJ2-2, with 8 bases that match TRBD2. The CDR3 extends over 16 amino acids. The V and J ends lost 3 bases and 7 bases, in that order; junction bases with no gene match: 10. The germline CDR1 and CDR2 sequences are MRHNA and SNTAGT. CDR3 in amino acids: CASSEGGGRNVGELFF. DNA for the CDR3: TGTGCCAGCAGTGAAGGCGGGGGGCGTAATGTCGGGGAGCTGTTTTTT.

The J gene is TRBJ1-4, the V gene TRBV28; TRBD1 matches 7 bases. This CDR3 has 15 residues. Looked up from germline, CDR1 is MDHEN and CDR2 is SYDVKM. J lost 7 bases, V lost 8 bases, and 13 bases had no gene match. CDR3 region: CASGDGGGLGEKLFF. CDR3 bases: TGTGCCAGCGGCGATGGAGGGGGCCTCGGTGAAAAACTGTTTTTT.

CDR3 amino acids: CASSQVFTDKETQYF. The CDR3 DNA is TGTGCCAGCAGCCAAGTTTTTACGGACAAGGAGACCCAGTACTTC. This chain joins TRBV14 and TRBJ2-5; D perhaps matches TRBD1 (5 bases). Trimming cost V 1 base and J 5 bases, with 14 bases left between them. This CDR3 is built from 15 residues. Germline V gene sequence: CDR1 SGHDN, CDR2 FVKESK.

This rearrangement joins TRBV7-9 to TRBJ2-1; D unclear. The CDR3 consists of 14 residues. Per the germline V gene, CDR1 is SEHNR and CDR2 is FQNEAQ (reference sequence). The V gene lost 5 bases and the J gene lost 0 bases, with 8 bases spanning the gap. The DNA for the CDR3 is TGTGCCAGCAGCCCCAGTGCCTCCTACAATGAGCAGTTCTTC. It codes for CASSPSASYNEQFF. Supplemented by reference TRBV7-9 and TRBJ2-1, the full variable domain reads DTGVSQNPRHKITKRGQNVTFRCDPISEHNRLYWYRQTLGQGPEFLTYFQNEAQLEKSRLLSDRFSAERPKGSFSTLEIQRTEQGDSAMYLCASSPSASYNEQFFGPGTRLTVL.

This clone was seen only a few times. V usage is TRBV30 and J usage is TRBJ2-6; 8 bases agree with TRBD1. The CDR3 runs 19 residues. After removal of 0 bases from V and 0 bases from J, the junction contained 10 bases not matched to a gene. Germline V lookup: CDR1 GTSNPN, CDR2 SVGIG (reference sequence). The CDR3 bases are TGTGCCTGGAGTGTACGGCAGGGGGCCGCCCGCTCTGGGGCCAACGTCCTGACTTTC. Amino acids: CAWSVRQGAARSGANVLTF.

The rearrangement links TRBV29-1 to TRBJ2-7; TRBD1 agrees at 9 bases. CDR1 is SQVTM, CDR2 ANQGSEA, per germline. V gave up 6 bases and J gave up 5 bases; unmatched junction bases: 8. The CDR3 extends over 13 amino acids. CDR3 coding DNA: TGCAGCGTGCCCGGGACAGGGTTCAACGAGCAGTACTTC. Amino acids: CSVPGTGFNEQYF.

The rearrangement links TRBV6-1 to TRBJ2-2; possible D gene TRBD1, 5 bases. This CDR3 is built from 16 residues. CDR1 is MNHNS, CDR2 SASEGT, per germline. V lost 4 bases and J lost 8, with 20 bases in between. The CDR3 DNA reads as TGTGCCAGCAGTGTACTACTTGGGCAGGGCGGAGGGGAGCTGTTTTTT. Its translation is CASSVLLGQGGGELFF.

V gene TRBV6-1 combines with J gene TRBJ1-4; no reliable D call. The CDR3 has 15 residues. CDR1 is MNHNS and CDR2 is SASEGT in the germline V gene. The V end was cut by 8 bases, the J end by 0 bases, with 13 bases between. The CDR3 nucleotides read TGTGCCAGCCCCTTCTCGCGCGCAACTAATGAAAAACTGTTTTTT. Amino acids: CASPFSRATNEKLFF.

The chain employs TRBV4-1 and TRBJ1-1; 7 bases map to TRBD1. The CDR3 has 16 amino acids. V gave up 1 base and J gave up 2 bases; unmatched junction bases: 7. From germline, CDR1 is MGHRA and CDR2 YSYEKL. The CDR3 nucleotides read TGCGCCAGCAGCCAAGGACAGGGAAGGGCAAACACTGAAGCTTTCTTT. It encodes CASSQGQGRANTEAFF.

CDR3 protein: CAISDTLGSQPQHF. CDR3 nucleotides: TGTGCCATCAGTGACACGCTGGGGAGTCAGCCCCAGCATTTT. The rearrangement joins TRBV10-3 to TRBJ1-5; no reliable D call. V was shortened by 3 bases and J by 6 bases, with 12 bases between the two germline ends. Looked up from germline, CDR1 is ENHRY and CDR2 is SYGVKD. The CDR3 spans 14 residues.